Shown below are 11 T cell receptor beta chains from a single sample sequenced in a study of metastatic and nonmetastatic thyroid tumors. TCRdb reanalyzed the PCR reads via MiXCR. Altogether about 30,000 clones are present, roughly 10% being singletons, with the ten largest covering around 15%. No patient received treatment before thyroid surgery. The sequenced sample was blood. The receptors originated from a female donor with papillary thyroid cancer or a benign thyroid nodule (not recorded which). Some clones in this sample may be carry-over from other donors' samples.

This clone has ten or more counts. This chain connects TRBV5-1 to TRBJ1-2, with D perhaps TRBD1 (6 bases). Per germline, CDR1 SGHRS and CDR2 YFSETQ. The CDR3 contains 15 residues. V was pared by 4 bases and J by 4 bases, with 17 bases between. CDR3 sequence (DNA): TGCGCCAGCAGCGCCCAAGGGGGGCAGGGCTATGGCTACACCTTC. Amino acid sequence: CASSAQGGQGYGYTF.

This clone occurred many times. The chain has TRBV7-2 and TRBJ2-7; D is possibly TRBD2 (5 bases). The germline CDR1 and CDR2 sequences are SGHTA and FQGNSA. This CDR3 is 14 amino acids long. Trimming took 0 bases from V and 4 from J, leaving 10 bases between them. In nucleotides, the CDR3 is TGTGCCAGCAGCTTAGCCCTTACTAGTTACGAGCAGTACTTC. This translates into CASSLALTSYEQYF.

Of note for this clone: A much larger clone differs by one base, so this may be a read error. The CDR3 sequence: CSASGVQGVFYGGPETQYF. The CDR3 nucleotides read TGCAGTGCTAGCGGGGTGCAGGGGGTATTTTATGGAGGGCCGGAGACCCAGTACTTC. The chain combines TRBV20-1 with TRBJ2-5, with a possible D match to TRBD1 (7 bases). Germline V CDR1 and CDR2: DFQATT, SNEGSKA (reference sequence). The CDR3 covers 19 residues. V was cut by 3 bases and J by 5 bases, with 31 bases left in between.

In its sample, this clone was seen many times. This rearrangement joins TRBV28 to TRBJ1-2, with 7 nucleotides matching TRBD1. This CDR3 has 14 amino acids. Germline CDR1 and CDR2: MDHEN and SYDVKM. Trimming removed 7 bases from V and 2 bases from J; junction bases left unmatched: 7. The CDR3 nucleotides read TGTGCCAGCACTAGGGACAGCCTGAACTATGGCTACACCTTC. Its protein is CASTRDSLNYGYTF.

At least ten counts were recorded for this clone. The chain employs TRBV3-1 and TRBJ2-1; TRBD2 agrees at 10 bases. Germline V lookup: CDR1 LGHDT, CDR2 YNNKEL (reference sequence). This CDR3 region has 16 residues. J gave up 7 bases and V 0 bases, and 6 bases lay outside the gene matches. CDR3 in amino acids: CASSQDSGRILNEQFF. The CDR3 bases are TGTGCCAGCAGCCAAGATAGCGGGAGGATTCTGAATGAGCAGTTCTTC.

To note about this clone: Possible read error: a much larger clone is one base away. The chain recombines TRBV5-6 with TRBJ2-1; D uncertain. The CDR3 length is 13 residues. Germline loops: CDR1 SGHDT, CDR2 YYEEEE. Deletions cut 3 bases from V and 10 bases from J, with 14 bases between. Here the CDR3 DNA reads TGTGCCAGCAGCTCGGAACATGGAAAGGAGCAGTTCTTC. It yields the protein CASSSEHGKEQFF.

At least ten counts were recorded for this clone. The chain combines TRBV28 with TRBJ2-7, with 10 bases fitting TRBD1. This CDR3 is built from 15 residues. In germline, CDR1 is MDHEN, CDR2 SYDVKM. Trimming cost V 6 bases and J 7 bases; bases outside gene matches: 12. CDR3: CASSLNRDRGVEQYF. Written as DNA, the CDR3 is TGTGCCAGCAGCCTAAACCGGGACAGGGGAGTGGAGCAGTACTTC.

This clone was counted ten times or more. The V call is TRBV5-6, the J call TRBJ2-3, with 11 bases matching TRBD2. The CDR3 runs 17 residues. The trim removed 1 base at V and 4 bases at J, leaving 8 bases unmatched. From germline, CDR1 is SGHDT and CDR2 YYEEEE. The CDR3 DNA reads TGTGCCAGCAGCTTGAGGCTAGCGGGAGGTGGGTCAGATACGCAGTATTTT. Translation gives CASSLRLAGGGSDTQYF.

This clone was seen at least ten times. The V gene is TRBV28, the J gene TRBJ1-5; no reliable D call. CDR3 length: 14 residues. Germline values: CDR1 MDHEN, CDR2 SYDVKM. V lost 6 bases and J lost 2, with 11 bases in between. Written as DNA, the CDR3 is TGTGCCAGCAGCTTGGAGGGCCGCAATCAGCCCCAGCATTTT. The encoded protein is CASSLEGRNQPQHF.

This clone was counted ten times or more. The CDR3 protein is CASSQTGQWQETQYF. The CDR3 coding sequence is TGTGCCAGCAGCCAAACAGGCCAGTGGCAAGAGACCCAGTACTTC. The chain carries TRBV11-1 and TRBJ2-5; D is possibly TRBD1 (5 bases). CDR1 SGHAT and CDR2 FQDESV come from the germline V gene (reference sequence). The CDR3 loop spans 15 amino acids. V lost 5 bases and J 2 bases, leaving 15 bases between the germline ends.

This clone was seen repeatedly, ten times or more. This chain links TRBV4-3 with TRBJ2-1; TRBD2 matches at 10 bases. The ends lost 3 bases at V and 3 bases at J; junction bases unmatched: 11. The germline gives CDR1 LGHNA, CDR2 YSLEER. The CDR3 consists of 18 residues. The CDR3 bases are TGCGCCAGCAGCCAGGTCCCAGCGGGACTAGCGAGCTACAATGAGCAGTTCTTC. Translating it yields CASSQVPAGLASYNEQFF.